The rows below give T cell receptor beta chains drawn from one sample of a study of T-cell memory formation after mild COVID-19. TCRdb used MiXCR to reprocess the 5' RACE reads, holding one entry per CDR3 protein. The sample has 250,000 to 300,000 distinct CDR3 sequences; about 17% are singletons. Specimen: PBMCs or a T cell subset sorted from them (not recorded which). Receptors were obtained from a man aged 18 to 30 who had mild COVID-19 (a few samples of this study predate the infection). Cell type and time point are not known. Each CDR3 is given with its conserved first and last residue. Fields, in order: D gene, V gene, clone size, CDR3 protein. D genes are given only for firm matches. The listing skips clone size in some rows; elsewhere it reads once, few, many or a size class.

D: TRBD2
V: TRBV5-1
size: .
CDR3: CASSFAGLAGGQDTQYF

D: TRBD1
V: TRBV7-2
size: .
CDR3: CASSPTGGANYGYTF

D: TRBD2
V: TRBV7-2
size: few
CDR3: CASSTRTSRDIQYF

D: TRBD1
V: TRBV4-1
size: .
CDR3: CASSRSGQGPFQPQHF

D: .
V: TRBV20-1
size: few
CDR3: CSASPGSGANVLTF

D: TRBD2
V: TRBV7-2
size: .
CDR3: CASGAPGGEQFF

D: TRBD2
V: TRBV5-1
size: many
CDR3: CASSRSASGSTDTQYF

D: TRBD2
V: TRBV28
size: few
CDR3: CASSPLPRDPGLADFQETQYF

D: .
V: TRBV29-1
size: few
CDR3: CSAGSAVNTEAFF

D: .
V: TRBV24-1
size: .
CDR3: CATSDALTSQPQHF

D: TRBD1
V: TRBV6-5
size: many
CDR3: CASSYSGTVSGTDTQYF